This is a list of T cell receptor beta chains from one sample in a study of T cell responses to AZD1222 COVID-19 vaccine. Here immunoSEQ multiplex PCR was the method, and the copy in TCRdb shows in-frame clones only, minus some. The sample shows tens of thousands of clones, around 87% of them seen only once. The sample in question was peripheral blood, obtained on day 0 of AZD1222 vaccination. Receptors were obtained from an adult in good health. CDR3s include the opening cysteine and the closing phenylalanine or tryptophan. The D gene is left open where the match is weak. A clone size is listed for some rows: how often the clone was seen (once, few, many), or a class if it is expanded.

clone_size j_call d_call v_call cdr3_aa cdr3_nt
NA TRBJ1-2 NA TRBV6-5 CASTNLGHVDGYTF TGTGCCAGCACGAATTTAGGACATGTGGATGGCTACACCTTC
NA TRBJ2-1 NA TRBV18 CASSHGPTNNEQFF TGTGCCAGCTCACACGGGCCCACGAACAATGAGCAGTTCTTC
NA TRBJ2-1 TRBD2 TRBV6-1 CASSLAGGPFNEQFF TGTGCCAGCAGTTTAGCGGGAGGGCCCTTCAATGAGCAGTTCTTC
once TRBJ2-1 TRBD2 TRBV19 CASSLQGLAYTYNEQFF TGTGCCAGTAGTCTTCAAGGACTAGCGTATACCTACAATGAGCAGTTCTTC
NA TRBJ1-5 NA TRBV19 CASSIGQVSNQPQHF TGTGCCAGTAGTATAGGGCAGGTTAGCAATCAGCCCCAGCATTTT
NA TRBJ2-2 NA TRBV7-9 CASSLFGVGELFF TGTGCCAGCAGCTTATTTGGGGTCGGGGAGCTGTTTTTT
NA TRBJ2-2 NA TRBV4-2 CASSQVVGVPNTGELFF TGTGCCAGCAGCCAAGTTGTGGGAGTCCCGAACACCGGGGAGCTGTTTTTT
NA TRBJ1-3 TRBD1 TRBV14 CASSPGQFGNTIYF TGTGCCAGCAGCCCGGGACAGTTTGGAAACACCATATATTTT
NA TRBJ2-7 TRBD2 TRBV6-2/TRBV6-3 CASSYLHGTTLREQYF TGTGCCAGCAGTTACCTACATGGGACTACCCTCCGCGAGCAGTACTTC
NA TRBJ2-7 NA TRBV5-5 CASSLGLGAPSYEQYF TGTGCCAGCAGCTTGGGTCTAGGAGCACCCTCCTACGAGCAGTACTTC
NA TRBJ2-6 NA TRBV30 CASRGSEFLFGANVLTF TGTGCCTCAAGGGGGTCCGAGTTCCTCTTTGGGGCCAACGTCCTGACTTTC
NA TRBJ2-3 TRBD2 TRBV3-1/TRBV3-2 CASSPAGSGRASLADTQYF TGTGCCAGCAGCCCTGCTGGGAGCGGGAGGGCCAGTTTGGCAGATACGCAGTATTTT
NA TRBJ2-1 TRBD2 TRBV30 CAWRVVAGEQFF TGTGCCTGGAGAGTCGTAGCGGGGGAGCAGTTCTTC
NA TRBJ1-3 NA TRBV12-3/TRBV12-4 CASSRDRNTIYF TGTGCCAGCAGCCGCGATAGAAACACCATATATTTT
NA TRBJ2-7 NA TRBV30 CAWIRWGTLGYEQYF TGTGCCTGGATTAGGTGGGGGACCCTGGGCTACGAGCAGTACTTC
once TRBJ2-7 NA TRBV6-5 CASRVRGPIYEQYF TGTGCCAGCAGGGTACGAGGACCGATCTACGAGCAGTACTTC
NA TRBJ2-7 TRBD2 TRBV30 CAWSAGGGRRGEQYF TGTGCCTGGAGCGCGGGCGGGGGACGAAGGGGTGAGCAGTACTTC
once TRBJ1-1 NA TRBV6-2/TRBV6-3 CASSRQPGVYTEAFF TGTGCCAGCAGCCGCCAACCAGGGGTATACACTGAAGCTTTCTTT
NA TRBJ1-1 NA TRBV4-3 CASSPDSKSTEAFF TGCGCCAGCAGCCCTGACAGCAAAAGCACTGAAGCTTTCTTT
NA TRBJ1-1 TRBD1 TRBV18 CASSPGQGTEAFF TGTGCCAGCTCACCGGGACAGGGCACTGAAGCTTTCTTT
NA TRBJ2-2 NA TRBV7-9 CASSLAVTGELFF TGTGCCAGCAGCTTAGCGGTGACCGGGGAGCTGTTTTTT
NA TRBJ2-7 NA TRBV7-2 CASSLTPPTAFTYEQYF TGTGCCAGCAGCTTAACTCCGCCCACTGCTTTTACCTACGAGCAGTACTTC
NA TRBJ1-1 NA TRBV18 CASSPLPAWNTEAFF TGTGCCAGCTCACCACTTCCGGCGTGGAACACTGAAGCTTTCTTT
NA TRBJ2-1 TRBD2 TRBV9 CASTGAGGTVYNEQFF TGTGCCAGCACTGGTGCGGGGGGGACAGTCTACAATGAGCAGTTCTTC
few TRBJ2-3 TRBD1 TRBV19 CASSIGTEYTDTQYF TGTGCCAGTAGTATCGGGACAGAGTACACAGATACGCAGTATTTT
NA TRBJ1-1 NA TRBV28 CASSLPGQRSTFF TGTGCCAGCAGTTTACCCGGACAGAGGTCAACTTTCTTT